Following are 30 T cell receptor beta chains from one sample sequenced in a study of T cells in Graves' hyperthyroidism and ophthalmopathy. TCR beta CDR3 regions were amplified from RNA. HTBI primers were employed in a first-round RT-PCR of the TCR CDR3. One entry per CDR3 protein, called by TCRdb with MiXCR from the multiplex PCR reads. The sample includes about 360,000 distinct CDR3 sequences, about 13% of them seen just once. Sequencing was done on a sample of blood. Source of these receptors: a woman between 18 and 30 years old with Graves' hyperthyroidism.

This clonotype was observed many times. The gene calls are TRBV2 and TRBJ2-4; D possibly corresponds to TRBD2 (5 bases). Trimming took 7 bases from V and 6 from J, leaving 16 bases between them. The germline V gene has CDR1 SNHLY and CDR2 FYNNEI. CDR3 length: 14 amino acids. The CDR3 loop is CASTEGYLRNIQYF. CDR3 nucleotides: TGTGCCAGCACTGAGGGATATCTAAGAAACATTCAGTACTTC.

This clonotype was counted between two and nine times. The chain couples TRBV28 to TRBJ2-3, with D hard to call. This CDR3 spans 13 amino acids. V gave up 7 bases and J gave up 8 bases, with 16 bases separating them. In germline, CDR1 is MDHEN, CDR2 SYDVKM. The CDR3 loop is CASTTPALGTQYF. DNA of the CDR3: TGTGCCAGCACCACTCCGGCTTTGGGTACGCAGTATTTT.

This clonotype was recorded at least ten times. This sequence joins TRBV12-3 or TRBV12-4 and TRBJ2-7; D perhaps matches TRBD2 (6 bases). CDR3 length equals 14 residues. V lost 5 bases and J lost 0, with 11 bases in between. CDR3 DNA sequence: TGTGCCAGCAGTCAGGGACTTTTCTCCTACGAGCAGTACTTC. It yields the protein CASSQGLFSYEQYF.

This clonotype occurred many times. The V call is TRBV18, the J call TRBJ1-2; D possibly corresponds to TRBD1 (5 bases). The CDR3 has 14 residues. V lost 0 bases and J lost 4, with 9 bases in between. CDR1 KGHSH and CDR2 LQKENI come from the germline V gene. CDR3 sequence: CASSPPDRSYGYTF. Written as DNA, the CDR3 is TGTGCCAGCTCACCACCCGACAGAAGCTATGGCTACACCTTC.

The chain carries TRBV10-3 and TRBJ2-1; 9 bases are shared with TRBD2. The CDR3 runs to 14 residues. The V segment lost 10 bases and the J segment 7 bases; nucleotides outside the gene matches: 11. CDR1 and CDR2 (germline): ENHRY, SYGVKD. The CDR3 is CATRGAAGGNEQFF. DNA for the CDR3: TGTGCCACCCGGGGGGCAGCGGGAGGTAATGAGCAGTTCTTC.

V and J are TRBV5-1 and TRBJ2-7, with TRBD2 identical over 7 bases. Germline V gene sequence: CDR1 SGHRS, CDR2 YFSETQ. Unmatched junction bases numbered 4, after V lost 0 bases and J lost 7 bases. The CDR3 covers 13 residues. The CDR3 sequence: CASSLGEGWEQYF. The CDR3 DNA reads as TGCGCCAGCAGCTTGGGGGAGGGATGGGAGCAGTACTTC.

Comments on this clonotype: Sequence at one end of the junction differs from germline and may be a read error. This rearrangement joins TRBV19 to TRBJ1-5, with D perhaps matching TRBD1 (5 bases). CDR1 LNHDA and CDR2 SQIVND come from the germline V gene (reference sequence). This CDR3 comprises 16 residues. The CDR3 nucleotides are TGTGCCAGTAGAACTGACCCCGCCTGGGGCAAACAGCCCCAGCATTTT. Translated, it gives CASRTDPAWGKQPQHF. Drawing the rest from reference TRBV19 and TRBJ1-5, the complete variable domain is DGGITQSPKYLFRKEGQNVTLSCEQNLNHDAMYWYRQDPGQGLRLIYYSQIVNDFQKGDIAEGYSVSREKKESFPLTVTSAQKNPTAFYLCASRTDPAWGKQPQHFGDGTRLSIL.

This clonotype has a count of ten or more. The J gene is TRBJ2-3, the V gene TRBV7-3; 7 nucleotides line up with TRBD2. The junction had 9 bases not matched to a gene; V was cut back by 4 bases and J by 2 bases. CDR1 SGHTA and CDR2 FQGTGA come from the germline V gene. There are 16 residues in the CDR3. Written as DNA, the CDR3 is TGTGCCAGCAGCTCGATCTCTAGCGGAAACACAGATACGCAGTATTTT. It yields the protein CASSSISSGNTDTQYF.

This clonotype has a count of ten or more. The chain is built from TRBV11-1 and TRBJ2-3, with D possibly TRBD2 on 8 matching bases. Germline V gene data show CDR1 as SGHAT and CDR2 as FQDESV (reference sequence). V was clipped by 5 bases and J by 2 bases, with 14 bases between them. This CDR3 comprises 15 residues. CDR3 coding DNA: TGTGCCAGCAGCCGGGAGGGGGCCCACACAGATACGCAGTATTTT. Its protein is CASSREGAHTDTQYF.

At least ten counts were recorded for this clonotype. This chain uses TRBV29-1 with TRBJ2-7; TRBD1 or TRBD2 may be the D gene (6 bases each). V was clipped by 7 bases and J by 0 bases, with 19 bases between them. The CDR3 spans 15 residues. The germline V gene encodes CDR1 SQVTM and CDR2 ANQGSEA. The CDR3 DNA reads as TGCAGCGCCCTCGGGGGCGGGACATACTCCTACGAGCAGTACTTC. Its translation: CSALGGGTYSYEQYF.

This clonotype has just a few counts. This sequence joins TRBV6-2 or TRBV6-3 and TRBJ1-4; D might be TRBD1 (5 bases). Germline CDR1 MNHEY, CDR2 SVGEGT. The CDR3 sequence is 15 residues long. V dropped 0 bases and J dropped 7 bases, with 12 bases sitting between them. In DNA, the CDR3 is TGTGCCAGCAGTTACTCCGGGACGAAAGCTGAAAAACTGTTTTTT. Its protein is CASSYSGTKAEKLFF.

At least ten counts were recorded for this clonotype. The chain joins TRBV6-2 or TRBV6-3 to TRBJ2-1; TRBD2 is a possible D gene (7 bases). V was pared by 6 bases and J by 4 bases, with 22 bases between. The CDR3 consists of 17 residues. The V gene's germline CDR1 is MNHEY and CDR2 SVGEGT. The DNA for the CDR3 is TGTGCCAGCAGCCCTCCCCTTGGAGGGGGGGGGTACAATGAGCAGTTCTTC. It is translated as CASSPPLGGGGYNEQFF.

The gene calls are TRBV19 and TRBJ1-4; a possible D gene is TRBD1 (5 bases). The CDR3 consists of 16 residues. The germline CDR1 and CDR2 sequences are LNHDA and SQIVND (reference sequence). V was shortened by 4 bases and J by 0 bases, with 12 bases between the two germline ends. CDR3 amino acids: CASSSSEGATNEKLFF. As DNA, the CDR3 is TGTGCCAGTAGTAGCAGTGAAGGGGCAACTAATGAAAAACTGTTTTTT.

Comment on this clonotype: This could be a read error, since a much larger clone is one nucleotide away. V usage is TRBV11-1 and J usage is TRBJ2-7; TRBD1 matches 8 bases. The germline CDR1 and CDR2 sequences are SGHAT and FQDESV (reference sequence). V trimming: 3 bases; J trimming: 1 base; junction bases outside the gene matches: 5. The CDR3 consists of 15 residues. The CDR3 sequence is CASSLGRGRSYEQYF. CDR3 coding DNA: TGTGCCAGCAGCTTGGGCAGGGGGCGTTCCTACGAGCAGTACTTC.

This clonotype was detected many times. This chain joins TRBV2 and TRBJ2-7; 8 nucleotides align to TRBD1. J gave up 3 bases and V 7 bases, and 5 bases lay outside the gene matches. This CDR3 spans 13 amino acids. The germline gives CDR1 SNHLY, CDR2 FYNNEI. The CDR3 nucleotides are TGTGCCAGCAAGGAGACAGGGGTCTACGAGCAGTACTTC. The encoded protein is CASKETGVYEQYF.

This clonotype was counted at least ten times. Here the CDR3 reads CASSVWRGDYNEQFF. The CDR3 DNA sequence: TGTGCCAGCAGTGTATGGCGGGGGGACTACAATGAGCAGTTCTTC. The chain links TRBV6-1 to TRBJ2-1; TRBD2 matches 8 bases. CDR3 length equals 15 residues. V lost 4 bases, J lost 3 bases, and 5 bases stayed unmatched. Germline values: CDR1 MNHNS, CDR2 SASEGT.

This clonotype was seen at least ten times. This chain links TRBV12-3 or TRBV12-4 with TRBJ2-3, with 8 nucleotides matching TRBD1. The CDR3 is 18 residues long. V lost 5 bases, J lost 0 bases, and 13 bases stayed unmatched. The CDR3 sequence is CASSKGSGQGPSTDTQYF. The CDR3 DNA is TGTGCCAGCAGTAAGGGATCCGGACAGGGCCCTAGCACAGATACGCAGTATTTT.

This clonotype was recorded many times. The rearrangement joins TRBV12-3 or TRBV12-4 to TRBJ2-1; the match to TRBD2 covers 9 bases. The J segment lost 4 bases and the V segment lost 6 bases, leaving 4 bases of the junction unmatched. The CDR3 extends over 14 amino acids. CDR3: CASRMTSGYNEQFF. The DNA of the CDR3 is TGTGCCAGCAGGATGACTAGCGGATACAATGAGCAGTTCTTC.

The chain carries TRBV5-1 and TRBJ1-1; D not resolved. Germline-derived CDR1 and CDR2 are SGHRS and YFSETQ. This CDR3 comprises 13 residues. The V and J ends lost 5 bases and 0 bases respectively, with 8 bases between them. CDR3 in amino acids: CASRREVNTEAFF. The CDR3 DNA is TGCGCCAGCAGACGCGAAGTGAACACTGAAGCTTTCTTT.

For this clonotype: This could be a read error, since a much larger clone is one nucleotide away. The rearrangement uses TRBV7-9 and TRBJ2-7, with TRBD1 identical over 11 bases. This CDR3 comprises 15 residues. CDR1 SEHNR and CDR2 FQNEAQ come from the germline V gene (reference sequence). In DNA form, the CDR3 reads TGTGCCGGCAGCTCGGACAGGGGGCGAATCTACGAGCAGTACTTC. It codes for CAGSSDRGRIYEQYF.

This clonotype was seen ten or more times. This rearrangement joins TRBV24-1 to TRBJ1-5; D is ambiguous. Trimming removed 4 bases at V and 6 bases at J, with 12 bases between. The CDR3 sequence is 14 residues long. CDR1 and CDR2 from the germline V gene are KGHDR and SFDVKD. The CDR3 is CATSDLRLVQPQHF. DNA of the CDR3: TGTGCCACCAGTGACCTCAGACTAGTTCAGCCCCAGCATTTT.

This clonotype was observed many times. The chain recombines TRBV2 with TRBJ1-2; TRBD1 matches at 7 bases. The CDR3 spans 14 residues. Germline trimming cut 7 bases from V and 8 bases from J; bases unmatched to any gene: 13. Germline values: CDR1 SNHLY, CDR2 FYNNEI. In nucleotides, the CDR3 is TGTGCCAGCACTCCGACAGGGACAGTACAAGGCTACACCTTC. Translated, it gives CASTPTGTVQGYTF.

The table lists this clonotype with a few counts. V and J are TRBV5-6 and TRBJ1-2; D is uncertain. Germline V lookup: CDR1 SGHDT, CDR2 YYEEEE. Trimming pared 1 base from V and 4 bases from J, leaving 17 bases between. The CDR3 sequence is 16 residues long. Written as DNA, the CDR3 is TGTGCCAGCAGCTTGTACATCGGAGGGTCCGGCTATGGCTACACCTTC. Its translation: CASSLYIGGSGYGYTF. Drawing the rest from reference TRBV5-6 and TRBJ1-2, the complete variable domain is DAGVTQSPTHLIKTRGQQVTLRCSPKSGHDTVSWYQQALGQGPQFIFQYYEEEERQRGNFPDRFSGHQFPNYSSELNVNALLLGDSALYLCASSLYIGGSGYGYTFGSGTRLTVV.

This clonotype has just a few counts. This chain uses TRBV12-3 or TRBV12-4 with TRBJ2-7, with TRBD1 as a possible D gene (6 bases). The V gene lost 5 bases and the J gene lost 7 bases, with 21 bases spanning the gap. This CDR3 contains 15 residues. The CDR3 DNA reads TGTGCCAGCAGTCCCACGGACAGCCTCCTCGGGGAGCAGTACTTC. Protein sequence: CASSPTDSLLGEQYF.

This clonotype has at least ten counts. CDR3 amino acids: CASSQGGQGTQPQHF. The CDR3 region has the DNA TGTGCCAGCAGCCAAGGTGGACAGGGTACCCAGCCCCAGCATTTT. The rearrangement uses TRBV3-1 and TRBJ1-5, with 8 bases fitting TRBD1. The CDR3 has 15 amino acids. The germline V gene encodes CDR1 LGHDT and CDR2 YNNKEL (reference sequence). The V gene end was trimmed by 1 base and the J gene end by 7 bases; junction bases not matched to a gene: 6.

This clonotype came up many times. The gene calls are TRBV3-1 and TRBJ2-7, with D perhaps TRBD2 (5 bases). The V and J ends lost 3 bases and 0 bases respectively, with 12 bases between them. The CDR3 sequence is 15 residues long. CDR1 is LGHDT and CDR2 is YNNKEL in the germline V gene (reference sequence). Here the CDR3 reads CASSHGDYSSYEQYF. CDR3 nucleotide sequence: TGTGCCAGCAGCCACGGGGATTATAGCTCCTACGAGCAGTACTTC.

The CDR3 here is CASTVSGQETQYF. The DNA for the CDR3 is TGTGCCAGCACCGTTAGCGGCCAAGAGACCCAGTACTTC. The genes are TRBV7-2 and TRBJ2-5, with D tentatively TRBD2 (6 bases). Germline V CDR1 and CDR2: SGHTA, FQGNSA. V lost 7 bases, J lost 1 base, and 10 bases lay in between. The CDR3 extends over 13 amino acids.

This clonotype was detected ten times or more. V and J are TRBV7-2 and TRBJ2-2; 11 bases fit TRBD2. Germline V lookup: CDR1 SGHTA, CDR2 FQGNSA. The V segment lost 5 bases and the J segment 6 bases; nucleotides outside the gene matches: 5. This CDR3 has 15 residues. CDR3 sequence: CASSRLAGGAGELFF. CDR3 sequence (DNA): TGTGCCAGCAGCCGTCTAGCGGGAGGCGCCGGGGAGCTGTTTTTT. Combining the CDR3 with reference TRBV7-2 and TRBJ2-2 gives the whole variable domain GAGVSQSPSNKVTEKGKDVELRCDPISGHTALYWYRQSLGQGLEFLIYFQGNSAPDKSGLPSDRFSAERTGGSVSTLTIQRTQQEDSAVYLCASSRLAGGAGELFFGEGSRLTVL.

This clonotype came up many times. The chain employs TRBV11-2 and TRBJ2-1; D gene unclear. Germline CDR1 SGHAT, CDR2 FQNNGV. With 0 bases removed from V and 7 bases from J, the gap between germline ends came to 13 bases. The CDR3 loop spans 15 amino acids. The CDR3 sequence: CASSLDRSGGNEQFF. CDR3 DNA: TGTGCCAGCAGCTTAGATCGGTCAGGTGGGAATGAGCAGTTCTTC. Combining the CDR3 with reference TRBV11-2 and TRBJ2-1 gives the whole variable domain EAGVAQSPRYKIIEKRQSVAFWCNPISGHATLYWYQQILGQGPKLLIQFQNNGVVDDSQLPKDRFSAERLKGVDSTLKIQPAKLEDSAVYLCASSLDRSGGNEQFFGPGTRLTVL.

The sample holds many counts of this clonotype. The chain combines TRBV28 with TRBJ2-7, with D possibly being TRBD1 or TRBD2 (5 bases each). Germline lookup yields CDR1 MDHEN and CDR2 SYDVKM. This CDR3 comprises 12 residues. Trimming pared 8 bases from V and 5 bases from J, leaving 13 bases between. The DNA for the CDR3 is TGTGCCAGCTCGGGACCGCGGAACGAGCAGTACTTC. This sequence encodes CASSGPRNEQYF.